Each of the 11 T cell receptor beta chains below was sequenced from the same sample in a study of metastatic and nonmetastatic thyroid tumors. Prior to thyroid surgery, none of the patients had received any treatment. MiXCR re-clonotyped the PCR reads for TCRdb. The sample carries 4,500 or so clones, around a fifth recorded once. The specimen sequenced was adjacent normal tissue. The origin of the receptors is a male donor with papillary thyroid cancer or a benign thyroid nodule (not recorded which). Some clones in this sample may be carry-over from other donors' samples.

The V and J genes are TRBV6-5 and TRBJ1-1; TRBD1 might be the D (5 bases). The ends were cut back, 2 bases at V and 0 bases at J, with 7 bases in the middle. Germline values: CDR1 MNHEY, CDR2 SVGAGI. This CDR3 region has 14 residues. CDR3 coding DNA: TGTGCCAGCAGTTACGACAGATTGAACACTGAAGCTTTCTTT. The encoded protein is CASSYDRLNTEAFF.

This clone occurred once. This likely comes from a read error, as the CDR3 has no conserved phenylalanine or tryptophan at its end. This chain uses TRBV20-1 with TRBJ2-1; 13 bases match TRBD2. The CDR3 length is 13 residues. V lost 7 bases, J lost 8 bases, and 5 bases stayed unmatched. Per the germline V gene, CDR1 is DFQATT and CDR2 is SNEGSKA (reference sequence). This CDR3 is CSVTSGGEDEQFS. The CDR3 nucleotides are TGCAGTGTCACTAGCGGGGGGGAAGATGAGCAGTTCTCC.

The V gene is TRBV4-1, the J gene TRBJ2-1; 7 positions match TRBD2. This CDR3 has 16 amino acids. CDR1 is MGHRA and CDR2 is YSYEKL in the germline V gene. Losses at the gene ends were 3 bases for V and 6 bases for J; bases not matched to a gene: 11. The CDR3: CASSQPPGLAANEQFF. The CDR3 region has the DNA TGCGCCAGCAGCCAGCCTCCGGGTCTAGCGGCCAATGAGCAGTTCTTC.

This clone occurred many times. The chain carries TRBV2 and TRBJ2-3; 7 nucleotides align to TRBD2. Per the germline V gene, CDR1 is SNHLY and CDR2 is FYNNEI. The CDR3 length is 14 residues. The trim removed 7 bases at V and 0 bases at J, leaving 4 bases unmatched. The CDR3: CASTPAGSTDTQYF. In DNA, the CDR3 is TGTGCCAGCACCCCAGCGGGGAGCACAGATACGCAGTATTTT.

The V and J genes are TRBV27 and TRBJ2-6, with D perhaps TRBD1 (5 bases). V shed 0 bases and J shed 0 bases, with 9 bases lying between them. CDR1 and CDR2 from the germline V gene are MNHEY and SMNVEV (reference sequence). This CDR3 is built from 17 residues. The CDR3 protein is CASSLSRQFSGANVLTF. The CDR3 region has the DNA TGTGCCAGCAGTTTATCCCGACAGTTCTCTGGGGCCAACGTCCTGACTTTC. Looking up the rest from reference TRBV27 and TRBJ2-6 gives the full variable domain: EAQVTQNPRYLITVTGKKLTVTCSQNMNHEYMSWYRQDPGLGLRQIYYSMNVEVTDKGDVPEGYKVSRKEKRNFPLILESPSPNQTSLYFCASSLSRQFSGANVLTFGAGSRLTVL.

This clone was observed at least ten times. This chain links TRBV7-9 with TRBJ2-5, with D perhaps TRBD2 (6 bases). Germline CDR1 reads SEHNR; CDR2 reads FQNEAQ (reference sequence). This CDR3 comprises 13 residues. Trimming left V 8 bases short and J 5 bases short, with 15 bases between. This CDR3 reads CASRLSGQETQYF. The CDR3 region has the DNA TGTGCCAGCCGTCTGAGCGGGCAGGAGACCCAGTACTTC. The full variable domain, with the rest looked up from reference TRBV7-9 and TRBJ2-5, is DTGVSQNPRHKITKRGQNVTFRCDPISEHNRLYWYRQTLGQGPEFLTYFQNEAQLEKSRLLSDRFSAERPKGSFSTLEIQRTEQGDSAMYLCASRLSGQETQYFGPGTRLLVL.

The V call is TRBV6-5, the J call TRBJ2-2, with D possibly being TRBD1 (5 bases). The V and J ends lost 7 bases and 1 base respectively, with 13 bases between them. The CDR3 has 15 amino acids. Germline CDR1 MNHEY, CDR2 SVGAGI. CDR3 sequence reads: CASTLGHLNTGELFF. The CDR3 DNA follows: TGTGCCAGCACTTTAGGACACTTGAACACCGGGGAGCTGTTTTTT.

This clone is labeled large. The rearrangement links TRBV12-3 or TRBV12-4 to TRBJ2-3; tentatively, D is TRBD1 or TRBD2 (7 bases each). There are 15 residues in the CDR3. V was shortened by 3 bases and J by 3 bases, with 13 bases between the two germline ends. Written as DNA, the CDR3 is TGTGCCAGCAGTTTCGGCAGGGGGGGAACAGATACGCAGTATTTT. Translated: CASSFGRGGTDTQYF.

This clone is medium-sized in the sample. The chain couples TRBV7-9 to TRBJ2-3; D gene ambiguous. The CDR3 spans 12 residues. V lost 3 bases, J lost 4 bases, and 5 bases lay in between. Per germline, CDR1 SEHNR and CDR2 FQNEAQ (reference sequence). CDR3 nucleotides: TGTGCCAGCAGCTTTTTGGCAGATACGCAGTATTTT. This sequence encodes CASSFLADTQYF.

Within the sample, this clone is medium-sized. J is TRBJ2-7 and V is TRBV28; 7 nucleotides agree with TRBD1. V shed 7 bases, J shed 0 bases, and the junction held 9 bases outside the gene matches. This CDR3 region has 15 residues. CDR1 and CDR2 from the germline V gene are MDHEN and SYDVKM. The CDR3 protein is CASNTLGQASYEQYF. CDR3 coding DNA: TGTGCCAGCAACACGCTCGGACAGGCCTCCTACGAGCAGTACTTC.

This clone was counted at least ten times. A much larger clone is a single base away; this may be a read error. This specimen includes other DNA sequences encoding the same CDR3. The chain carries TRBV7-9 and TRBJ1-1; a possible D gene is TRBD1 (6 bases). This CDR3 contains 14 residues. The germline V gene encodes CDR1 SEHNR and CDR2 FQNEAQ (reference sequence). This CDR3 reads CASSFHRDNTEAFF. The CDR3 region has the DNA TGTGCCAGCAGCTTCCATCGGGACAACACTGAAGCCTTCTTT.